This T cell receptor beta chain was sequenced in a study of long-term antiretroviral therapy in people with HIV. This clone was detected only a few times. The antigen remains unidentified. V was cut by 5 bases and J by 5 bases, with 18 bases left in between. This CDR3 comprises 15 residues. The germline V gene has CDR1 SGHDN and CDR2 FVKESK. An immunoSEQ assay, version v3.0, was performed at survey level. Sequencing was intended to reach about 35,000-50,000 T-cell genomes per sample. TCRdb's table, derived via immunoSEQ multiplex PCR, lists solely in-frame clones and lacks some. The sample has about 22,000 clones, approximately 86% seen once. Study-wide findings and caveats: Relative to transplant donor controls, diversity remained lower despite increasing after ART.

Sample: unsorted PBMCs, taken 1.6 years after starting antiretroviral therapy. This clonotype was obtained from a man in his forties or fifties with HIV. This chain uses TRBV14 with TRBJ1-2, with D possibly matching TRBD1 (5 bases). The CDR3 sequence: CASSDDQGPGYGYTF. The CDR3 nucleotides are TGTGCCAGCAGCGACGATCAGGGACCGGGATATGGCTACACCTTC.